These 3 T cell receptor beta chains originate from one sample sequenced in a study of blood T cell repertoires in COVID-19. Repertoires were generated with immunoSEQ multiplex PCR, while TCRdb's copy carries only in-frame clones and drops some. This sample has tens of thousands of clones; more than 75% occur once, and the top ten carry roughly 1.4%. Sequencing was performed on peripheral blood. These receptors were obtained from a human donor in a cohort sampled during active COVID-19.

This chain links TRBV11-2 with TRBJ2-7; D may be TRBD1 (5 bases). Germline CDR1 SGHAT, CDR2 FQNNGV. Trimming removed 5 bases at V and 0 bases at J, with 14 bases between. The CDR3 totals 15 residues. The CDR3 bases are TGTGCCAGCAGCCCCAGACAGAGTTCCTCCTACGAGCAGTACTTC. Its protein is CASSPRQSSSYEQYF. The entire variable domain, with the rest obtained from reference TRBV11-2 and TRBJ2-7, is as follows: EAGVAQSPRYKIIEKRQSVAFWCNPISGHATLYWYQQILGQGPKLLIQFQNNGVVDDSQLPKDRFSAERLKGVDSTLKIQPAKLEDSAVYLCASSPRQSSSYEQYFGPGTRLTVT.

Here the CDR3 DNA reads TGTGCCAGCAGCATACAGGGGGGACCTAATGAAAAACTGTTTTTT. It yields the protein CASSIQGGPNEKLFF. The chain joins TRBV7-9 to TRBJ1-4; TRBD1 agrees at 8 bases. Germline CDR1 and CDR2: SEHNR and FQNEAQ (reference sequence). The CDR3 extends over 15 amino acids. The J segment lost 3 bases and the V segment lost 5 bases, leaving 5 bases of the junction unmatched.

The chain employs TRBV7-9 and TRBJ2-2, with TRBD1 identical over 10 bases. The CDR3 contains 16 residues. The germline V gene encodes CDR1 SEHNR and CDR2 FQNEAQ (reference sequence). V dropped 9 bases and J dropped 3; count of bases not matched to a gene: 10. The CDR3 protein is CASRGIGTGDTGELFF. The CDR3 nucleotides read TGTGCCAGTAGGGGGATCGGGACAGGGGACACCGGGGAGCTGTTTTTT.